This TCR beta chain is from a study of CD8 T cells in Susac syndrome. Study findings and constraints: That the number of individuals in its TCR sequencing and HLA analysis was relatively small was acknowledged by the study.

Random-hexamer reverse transcription was applied to about 0.45 to 1 ug RNA. Amplification of TCR beta CDR3 by immunoSEQ multiplex PCR spanned 54 Vbeta and 13 Jbeta. TCRdb fed the immunoSEQ multiplex PCR reads into MiXCR, producing one record per CDR3 protein. The sample includes some 300,000 distinct CDR3 sequences, roughly 84% seen only once; the top ten take over 0.1%. A note on this clonotype: Its antigen is not identified.

In blood CD8+ and CD4+ T cells, TCR beta underwent sequencing. Trimming removed 5 bases from V and 0 bases from J, with 17 bases in between. The CDR3 sequence is 17 residues long. Germline-derived CDR1 and CDR2 are SGHVS and FQNEAQ. The rearrangement links TRBV7-8 to TRBJ2-4; TRBD1 is a possible D gene (6 bases). Material: CD8+ T cells from PBMCs. The source is a human donor with multiple sclerosis. This chain's CDR3 is CASSDRKGVLAKNIQYF. Written as DNA, the CDR3 is TGTGCCAGCAGCGATAGAAAGGGGGTCTTAGCCAAAAACATTCAGTACTTC.